The 13 T cell receptor beta chains presented below share a single source sample, sequenced in a study of Tregs in tolerant kidney transplant recipients. Only in-frame clones appear in the TCRdb table, and some are missing; sequencing was by immunoSEQ multiplex PCR. The ten top clones account for roughly 40%, within a sample of approximately 2,600 clones. Related graft donors supplied nonmyeloablative bone marrow transplants, and mixed chimerism was transient. This specimen consisted of CD8+ T cells from blood (PBMCs), obtained 6 months after the transplant. These TCRs come from a human patient who received a combined kidney and bone marrow transplant. Some of the T cells may derive from the graft donor.

Notes on this clone: The sequenced fragment ends 3 residues before the CDR3 boundary, so the rest is inferred from the germline J gene. The chain combines TRBV29-1 with TRBJ2-7; TRBD2 aligns across 7 bases. CDR3 size: 13 residues. After removal of 4 bases from V and 1 base from J, the junction contained 4 bases not matched to a gene. Germline CDR1 reads SQVTM; CDR2 reads ANQGSEA. The CDR3 sequence: CSVASGLSYEQYF. Partial CDR3 DNA: TGCAGCGTTGCTAGCGGACTTTCCTACGAG.

A note on this clone: The sequenced fragment ends 3 residues before the CDR3 boundary, so the rest is inferred from the germline J gene. This sequence joins TRBV19 and TRBJ2-7; 7 nucleotides line up with TRBD1. The germline V gene has CDR1 LNHDA and CDR2 SQIVND (reference sequence). The CDR3 extends over 16 amino acids. V lost 3 bases to trimming and J lost 5 bases; unmatched junction nucleotides: 13. The CDR3 here is CASSMSTDRPPNEQYF. The covered CDR3 bases are TGTGCCAGTAGTATGTCCACGGACAGGCCACCGAACGAG.

By frequency, this clone is large (0.1 to 1%). The read gets to within 3 residues of the CDR3 end, and the germline J gene fills in the rest. The rearrangement uses TRBV29-1 and TRBJ2-6; D might be TRBD1 (6 bases). This CDR3 has 16 amino acids. CDR1 is SQVTM and CDR2 is ANQGSEA in the germline V gene. The V end lost 3 bases, the J end lost 0 bases, and 12 bases lay between the germline ends. The CDR3 spells CSVEGTPSSGANVLTF. The CDR3 DNA, read in part, is TGCAGCGTTGAGGGGACACCGTCCTCTGGGGCCAACGTC.

As to this clone: The CDR3 goes on 3 residues after the read ends, and that part is filled in from the germline J gene. The chain joins TRBV10-3 to TRBJ2-3; D is perhaps TRBD1 (5 bases). V shed 5 bases and J shed 6 bases, with 15 bases lying between them. The CDR3 runs 14 residues. Germline CDR1 reads ENHRY; CDR2 reads SYGVKD. The CDR3 bases that were read are TGTGCCATCAGTCCTCAGATCAAGGGGGATACG. It specifies CAISPQIKGDT. The whole CDR3 region reads CAISPQIKGDTQYF.

Regarding this clone: The read terminates 3 residues before the CDR3 end, so the remaining end is supplied by the germline J gene. The chain employs TRBV20-1 and TRBJ2-7; tentatively, D is TRBD1 (6 bases). The germline gives CDR1 DFQATT, CDR2 SNEGSKA (reference sequence). The V end was cut by 0 bases, the J end by 0 bases, with 12 bases between. The CDR3 extends over 15 amino acids. The CDR3 spells CSARDTDSLSYEQYF. Partial CDR3 DNA: TGCAGTGCTAGAGACACGGACAGTCTCTCCTACGAG.

As concerns this clone: The read is 3 residues too short to cover the CDR3 end, so that end is filled in from the germline J gene. The chain is built from TRBV19 and TRBJ2-7, with TRBD1 as a possible D gene (6 bases). There are 14 residues in the CDR3. Looked up from germline, CDR1 is LNHDA and CDR2 is SQIVND (reference sequence). V lost 4 bases and J 3 bases, leaving 13 bases between the germline ends. The CDR3 loop reads CASSTLTGNYEQYF. The DNA read from the CDR3 is TGTGCCAGTAGTACCCTGACAGGTAACTACGAG. Combining the CDR3 with reference TRBV19 and TRBJ2-7 gives the whole variable domain DGGITQSPKYLFRKEGQNVTLSCEQNLNHDAMYWYRQDPGQGLRLIYYSQIVNDFQKGDIAEGYSVSREKKESFPLTVTSAQKNPTAFYLCASSTLTGNYEQYFGPGTRLTVT.

About this clone: The sequence runs out 3 residues before the end of the CDR3; the remainder is reconstructed from the germline J gene. V is TRBV11-3 and J is TRBJ2-1; D unresolved. The germline V gene encodes CDR1 SGHNT and CDR2 YENEEA. V was shortened by 5 bases and J by 2 bases, with 4 bases between the two germline ends. The CDR3 covers 12 residues. The CDR3 region is CASSITYNEQFF. CDR3 DNA, as far as it was read: TGTGCCAGCAGCATTACCTACAATGAG.

Remarks on this clone: The read finishes 3 residues shy of the CDR3 end, and the germline J gene is used to complete it. This sequence joins TRBV6-4 and TRBJ2-1, with TRBD2 identical over 11 bases. The germline V gene has CDR1 MRHNA and CDR2 SNTAGT. The V gene end was trimmed by 6 bases and the J gene end by 8 bases; junction bases not matched to a gene: 9. The CDR3 is 15 amino acids. This CDR3 reads CASRELAGVFYEQFF. The covered CDR3 bases are TGTGCCAGCAGGGAACTAGCGGGAGTGTTTTATGAG.

Comment on this clone: Read sequence stops 3 residues before the CDR3 end, and the germline J gene provides the missing end. The rearrangement uses TRBV5-5 and TRBJ2-7; the D gene is possibly TRBD1 (5 bases). Germline loops: CDR1 SGHKS, CDR2 YYEKEE (reference sequence). V was shortened by 0 bases and J by 2 bases, with 9 bases between the two germline ends. The CDR3 length is 14 residues. This CDR3 is CASSLGTDTYEQYF. The covered CDR3 bases are TGTGCCAGCAGCTTGGGGACGGACACCTACGAG.

In regard to this clone: The read gets to within 3 residues of the CDR3 end, and the germline J gene fills in the rest. This chain connects TRBV30 to TRBJ2-7; 8 positions agree with TRBD2. Germline trimming cut 5 bases from V and 3 bases from J; bases unmatched to any gene: 15. Germline values: CDR1 GTSNPN, CDR2 SVGIG (reference sequence). The CDR3 has 16 residues. The CDR3 DNA, read in part, is TGTGCCTGGGGTAGGGGCCGGGAGGGGTCGGGCTACGAG. This sequence encodes CAWGRGREGSGYE. The whole CDR3 region reads CAWGRGREGSGYEQYF.

Remarks on this clone: The read stops 3 residues short of the end of the CDR3; the missing end is completed from the germline J gene. The chain carries TRBV6-2 or TRBV6-3 and TRBJ1-1; no clear D gene. With 0 bases removed from V and 1 base from J, the gap between germline ends came to 9 bases. Germline V gene sequence: CDR1 MNHEY, CDR2 SVGEGT. This CDR3 has 15 residues. CDR3 protein: CASSYSPESNTEAFF. The sequenced CDR3 bases are TGTGCCAGCAGTTACTCTCCAGAGTCGAACACTGAA.

This clone counts as medium-sized by frequency. The read terminates 3 residues ahead of where the CDR3 ends, so the germline J gene completes it. V usage is TRBV29-1 and J usage is TRBJ2-5, with D perhaps TRBD1 (5 bases). Trimming removed 6 bases at V and 2 bases at J, with 7 bases between. The germline CDR1 and CDR2 sequences are SQVTM and ANQGSEA. The CDR3 loop spans 11 amino acids. The CDR3 is CSVRQQETQYF. The sequenced CDR3 bases are TGCAGCGTCCGACAGCAAGAGACC.

Worth noting for this clone: The CDR3 extends 3 residues past the end of the read, so its final part is completed from the germline J gene. The chain joins TRBV2 to TRBJ2-1; TRBD2 matches at 7 bases. Trimming removed 3 bases from V and 5 bases from J; junction bases left unmatched: 7. Germline V gene sequence: CDR1 SNHLY, CDR2 FYNNEI. CDR3 length: 15 residues. This CDR3 reads CASSDVLAADNEQFF. The sequenced CDR3 bases are TGTGCCAGCAGTGATGTTCTAGCGGCTGACAATGAG.